The TCR beta chain described here comes from a study of cytomegalovirus exposure and HLA in healthy donors (dated by TCRdb to about 2017). Regarding the research as a whole: According to a later analysis, one platform produced both the roughly 120 validation repertoires and the roughly 650 repertoires of the first cohort. The study aimed to test whether signatures of past pathogen exposure could be identified by cataloging public T cell receptors. Along with the roughly 610-subject first cohort, a separate validation cohort of over 90 different subjects was used. The study combined high-throughput TCR immunosequencing, statistical association of individual TCRs with disease status, and machine learning to predict cytomegalovirus infection status.

Sequences GTSNPN (CDR1) and SVGIG (CDR2) are obtained from the germline V gene (reference sequence). The CDR3, from cysteine to phenylalanine, totals 14 residues. The read is trimmed to its CDR3 DNA, 42 bases read in frame from base 1. The junction shows trimming of 2 bases on V and 1 base on J, plus 9 bases between the germline ends. Donors formed part of the validation cohort, which comprised 120 subjects and was distinct from the first cohort of roughly 600 subjects. This clone is a singleton in its sample. Its antigen has not been determined. Per-base quality was not reported, and no clone a single base away is much larger than it. The library was obtained by the immunoSEQ multiplex PCR assay. Under the source paper's analysis protocol: A statistical classification framework was developed to diagnose cytomegalovirus status using the catalog of TCR beta chain sequences. The source is immuneACCESS, and TCRdb retained only in-frame sequences with V and J called. Part of the clones is not carried over; for the studies checked, unresolved V genes explain less than half of this, and the remainder is unexplained. V, J and clone size derive from that table, while D and trimming were established from the DNA sequence. A total of approximately 150,000 clones appear in this sample, roughly 89% of them only once. The ten largest account for less than 5.5% of the sample.

Results the study describes overall, beyond this receptor: In a later analysis, TCRs clustered in the first cohort were found to also tend to co-occur in the roughly 130 validation repertoires, with over 90% of cluster scores above 0. In vitro tests confirmed that a few of the cytomegalovirus-associated TCR beta chains recognize cytomegalovirus antigens. The authors suggested that the approach could potentially be extended to other disease states and immunological phenotypes. The classifier was reported to diagnose cytomegalovirus status with high specificity and sensitivity in both the original and validation cohorts. Most TCR sequences were observed very rarely across donors, whereas some public TCRs were present in many individuals. A total of roughly 160 TCR beta chains were listed by the study as associated with cytomegalovirus. A later analysis had no HLA typing for the validation cohort, so co-occurrence there was scored across all 130 or so repertoires.

The V and J genes are TRBV30 and TRBJ1-5; the D gene remains uncertain. The TCR comes from a man aged 18 to 30 in good health and CMV-seropositive. The sequencing sample was made of PBMCs. The nucleotides are TGTGCCTGGAGTCAGGTGAGCAGCAATCAGCCCCAGCATTTT. Translated, it reads CAWSQVSSNQPQHF.